Listed here are 4 T cell receptor beta chains from one sample, sequenced in a study of shared clonotypes between healthy human individuals. Clones were read by immunoSEQ multiplex PCR, and TCRdb kept only the in-frame ones, dropping some. The data show about 1.5 million clones, around 95% seen once. Sequenced sample: naive CD4+ T cells sorted from blood. Stated subset: CD45RA+ positively selected. The receptors were sampled from a young man in good health.

V is TRBV9 and J is TRBJ2-6; D gene ambiguous. The CDR3 runs 15 residues. Germline V gene data show CDR1 as SGDLS and CDR2 as YYNGEE. The V and J ends lost 0 bases and 0 bases respectively, with 4 bases between them. CDR3 residues: CASSVESSGANVLTF. DNA for the CDR3: TGTGCCAGCAGCGTAGAGAGCTCTGGGGCCAACGTCCTGACTTTC. Together with reference TRBV9 and TRBJ2-6, the CDR3 gives the full variable domain: DSGVTQTPKHLITATGQRVTLRCSPRSGDLSVYWYQQSLDQGLQFLIQYYNGEERAKGNILERFSAQQFPDLHSELNLSSLELGDSALYFCASSVESSGANVLTFGAGSRLTVL.

The chain has TRBV5-6 and TRBJ1-1; D unresolved. Germline-derived CDR1 and CDR2 are SGHDT and YYEEEE. The CDR3 runs to 13 residues. The ends were cut back, 0 bases at V and 3 bases at J, with 6 bases in the middle. CDR3 coding DNA: TGTGCCAGCAGCTTGGTCCGGGACACTGAAGCTTTCTTT. This codes for CASSLVRDTEAFF.

This clone was counted once. The gene calls are TRBV5-7 and TRBJ2-7; 8 bases are shared with TRBD1. TRBV5-7 is known as an ORF, though its function is uncertain. The CDR3 covers 13 residues. Trimming cost V 4 bases and J 2 bases; bases outside gene matches: 2. CDR3 protein: CASSPQGAYEQYF. DNA of the CDR3: TGTGCCAGCAGCCCACAGGGGGCCTACGAGCAGTACTTC.

The CDR3 loop reads CVRSLVRVWNTEAFF. The CDR3 nucleotides are TGTGTCAGAAGCTTAGTTAGGGTATGGAACACTGAAGCTTTCTTT. The V gene is TRBV7-5, the J gene TRBJ1-1. TRBV7-5 is recorded as a pseudogene. There are 15 residues in the CDR3.